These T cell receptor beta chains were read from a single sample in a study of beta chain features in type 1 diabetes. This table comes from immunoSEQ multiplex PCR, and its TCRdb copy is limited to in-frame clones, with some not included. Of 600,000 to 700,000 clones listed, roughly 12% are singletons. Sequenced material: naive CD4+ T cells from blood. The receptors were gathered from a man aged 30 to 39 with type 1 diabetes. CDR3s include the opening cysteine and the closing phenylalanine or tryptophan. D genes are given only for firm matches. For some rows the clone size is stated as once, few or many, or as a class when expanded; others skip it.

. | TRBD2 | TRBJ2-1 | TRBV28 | TGTGCCAGCAGTTTTCCTAGCGGGGGGAATGAGCAGTTCTTC | CASSFPSGGNEQFF
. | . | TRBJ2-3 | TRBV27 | TGTGCCAGCAGTTACCCCTCGGGCGGCACAGATACGCAGTATTTT | CASSYPSGGTDTQYF
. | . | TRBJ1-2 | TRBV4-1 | TGCGCCAGCAGCCAAGGTGAATCCGTCCGCTATGGCTACACCTTC | CASSQGESVRYGYTF
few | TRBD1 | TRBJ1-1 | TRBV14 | TGTGCCAGCAGCAAACAGGGGGTCACTGAAGCTTTCTTT | CASSKQGVTEAFF
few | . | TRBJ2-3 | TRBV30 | TGTGCCTGGAATCCAGGGGGCACAGATACGCAGTATTTT | CAWNPGGTDTQYF
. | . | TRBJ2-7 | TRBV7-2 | TGTGCCAGCAGCTTAGGATCTTTCCCCTACGAGCAGTACTTC | CASSLGSFPYEQYF
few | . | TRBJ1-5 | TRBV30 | TGTGCCTGGAGCGCAGGGGATCATAGCAATCAGCCCCAGCATTTT | CAWSAGDHSNQPQHF
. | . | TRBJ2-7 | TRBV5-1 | TGCGCCAGCAGCTTGGACGTTCAGACCTACGAGCAGTACTTC | CASSLDVQTYEQYF
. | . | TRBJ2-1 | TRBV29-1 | TGCAGCGTTCAAGGGGCTAGCTCCTACAATGAGCAGTTCTTC | CSVQGASSYNEQFF
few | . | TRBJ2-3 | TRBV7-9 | TGTGCCAGCAGCCCGCCTAGGGGGGGGCGGAGAGATACGCAGTATTTT | CASSPPRGGRRDTQYF
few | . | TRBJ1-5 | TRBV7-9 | TGTGCCAGCAGCCCTGGGCAGGGTAGCAATCAGCCCCAGCATTTT | CASSPGQGSNQPQHF
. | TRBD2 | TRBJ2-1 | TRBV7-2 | TGTGCCAGCAGCCTGCTAGCGGGGGGGAGTGAGCAGTTCTTC | CASSLLAGGSEQFF
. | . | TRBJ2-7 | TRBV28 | TGTGCCAGCAGTTCCCCGACAGGTCTGGAAGAGCAGTACTTC | CASSSPTGLEEQYF
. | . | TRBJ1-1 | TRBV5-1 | TGCGCCAGCAGGGGAAGTGGCACGGTCACTGAAGCTTTCTTT | CASRGSGTVTEAFF
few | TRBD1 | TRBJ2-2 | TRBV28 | TGTGCCAGCAGTACCGGGACAGTTCGTACCGGGGAGCTGTTTTTT | CASSTGTVRTGELFF
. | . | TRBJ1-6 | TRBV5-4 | TGTGCCAGCAGCTTGCCAGATTCACCCCTCCACTTT | CASSLPDSPLHF
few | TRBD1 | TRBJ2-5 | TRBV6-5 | TGTGCCAGCAGTCCCTGGGACAGGCGACAAGAGACCCAGTACTTC | CASSPWDRRQETQYF
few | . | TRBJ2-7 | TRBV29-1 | TGCAGCGCTTATGGACAGCTCTACGAGCAGTACTTC | CSAYGQLYEQYF
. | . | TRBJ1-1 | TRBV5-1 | TGCGCCAGCAGCGCGAGGGGGGAACTTGAAGCTTTCTTT | CASSARGELEAFF
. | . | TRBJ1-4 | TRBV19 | TGTGCCAGTAAAGCCCCGGGATCGAGGGAAAAACTGTTTTTT | CASKAPGSREKLFF
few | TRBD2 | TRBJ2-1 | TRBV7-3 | TGTGCCAGCAGCTTCCCTCCCGGAGGAGCGGGGGTCTCCTACAATGAGCAGTTCTTC | CASSFPPGGAGVSYNEQFF
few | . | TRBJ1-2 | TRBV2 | TGTGCCAGCAGTGAAGACTGGACAGACTATGGCTACACCTTC | CASSEDWTDYGYTF
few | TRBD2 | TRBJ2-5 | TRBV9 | TGTGCCAGCGCAAAAGGACTAGCCGGGGAGACCCAGTACTTC | CASAKGLAGETQYF
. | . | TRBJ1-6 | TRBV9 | TGTGCCAGCAGCGTGGAGAATAATTCACCCCTCCACTTT | CASSVENNSPLHF
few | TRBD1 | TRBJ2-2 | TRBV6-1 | TGTGCCAGCAGTGCCCGACAGGGGACGGCCGGGGAGCTGTTTTTT | CASSARQGTAGELFF
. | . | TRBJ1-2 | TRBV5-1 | TGCGCCAGCAGCTTGGGGGACGCCGGCGGCGGCTACACCTTC | CASSLGDAGGGYTF
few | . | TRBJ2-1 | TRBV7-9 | TGTGCCAGCAGCTTAGTAGGGGCGCCATACAATGAGCAGTTCTTC | CASSLVGAPYNEQFF
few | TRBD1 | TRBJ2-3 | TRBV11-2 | TGTGCCAGCAGCTTAAGGCGGACAGGGGACACAGATACGCAGTATTTT | CASSLRRTGDTDTQYF
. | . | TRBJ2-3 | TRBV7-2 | TGTGCCAGCAGCGCCAACAGGAGCCCAGATACGCAGTATTTT | CASSANRSPDTQYF
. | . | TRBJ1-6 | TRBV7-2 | TGTGCCAGCAGCCCCGACAGGTTATCACCCCTCCACTTT | CASSPDRLSPLHF
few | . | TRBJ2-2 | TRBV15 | TGTGCCACCAGCGAAGGAGGAGCGGCGGCCGGGGAGCTGTTTTTT | CATSEGGAAAGELFF
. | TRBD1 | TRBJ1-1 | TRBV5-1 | TGCGCCAGCAGCCAACGGGTCACAGGGGGGAACACTGAAGCTTTCTTT | CASSQRVTGGNTEAFF
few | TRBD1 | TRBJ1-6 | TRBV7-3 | TGTGCCAGCAGCTTATTTGGGACAGGGGGTGATTCACCCCTCCACTTT | CASSLFGTGGDSPLHF
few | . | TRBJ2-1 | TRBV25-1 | TGTGCCAGCAGTGACCGATATGAGCAGTTCTTC | CASSDRYEQFF
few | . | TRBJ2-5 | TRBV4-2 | TGTGCCAGCAGCCTAGGAGAAGAGACCCAGTACTTC | CASSLGEETQYF
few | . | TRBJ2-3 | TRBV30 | TGTGCCTGGAGTCCACGAAGAGGCACAGATACGCAGTATTTT | CAWSPRRGTDTQYF
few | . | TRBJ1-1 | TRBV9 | TGTGCCAGCAGCCCGAGTTGGGGACAGAACACTGAAGCTTTCTTT | CASSPSWGQNTEAFF
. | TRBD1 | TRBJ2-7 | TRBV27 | TGTGCCAGCAGTTCGGGACAGGGAATAACTCCTACGATTAAGTACTTC | CASSSGQGITPTIKYF
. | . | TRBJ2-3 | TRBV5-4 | TGTGCCAGCAGCTTTAGGGGGGAAGATACGCAGTATTTT | CASSFRGEDTQYF
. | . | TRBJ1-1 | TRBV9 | TGTGCCAGCAGCGTTCAGGTCACGAACACTGAAGCTTTCTTT | CASSVQVTNTEAFF
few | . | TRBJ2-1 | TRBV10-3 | TGTGCCATCAGTGAGTCGAAGTATGAGCAGTTCTTC | CAISESKYEQFF
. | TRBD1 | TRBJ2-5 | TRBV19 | TGTGCCAGGGGGGACAGACTCGAGACCCAGTACTTC | CARGDRLETQYF
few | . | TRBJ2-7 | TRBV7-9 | TGTGCCAGCAGCTCGTCAGGGTCAGACCACGAGCAGTACTTC | CASSSSGSDHEQYF
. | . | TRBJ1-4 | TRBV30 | TGTGCCTGGAGTGTGCTCATGACGGAAAAACTGTTTTTT | CAWSVLMTEKLFF
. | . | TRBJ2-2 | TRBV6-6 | TGTGCCAGCAGTAGAGACCCCAACACCGGGGAGCTGTTTTTT | CASSRDPNTGELFF
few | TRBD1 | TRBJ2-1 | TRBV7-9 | TGTGCCAGCAGCCGCGACAGGGGCACTGACAATGAGCAGTTCTTC | CASSRDRGTDNEQFF
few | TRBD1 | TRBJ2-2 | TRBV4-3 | TGCGCCAGCAGCCACAGACAGGGGGCAGTCGGGGAGCTGTTTTTT | CASSHRQGAVGELFF
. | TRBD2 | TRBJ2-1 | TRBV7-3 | TGTGCCAGCAGCTCAAGCGGGGGCTCCTACAATGAGCAGTTCTTC | CASSSSGGSYNEQFF
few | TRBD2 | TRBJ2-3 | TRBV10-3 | TGTGCCATCAGTGAGAGGGCTAGCGGGGGGGCCGGAAGCACAGATACGCAGTATTTT | CAISERASGGAGSTDTQYF
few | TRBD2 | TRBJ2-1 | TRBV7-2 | TGTGCCAGCAGCTTAGGTCTAGCGGAATACAATGAGCAGTTCTTC | CASSLGLAEYNEQFF
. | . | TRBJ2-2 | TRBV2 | TGTGCCAGCAGTGTAAGGGGCACCGGGGAGCTGTTTTTT | CASSVRGTGELFF
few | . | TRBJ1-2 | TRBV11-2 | TGTGCCAGCAGCTTCGGGAGCTATGGCTACACCTTC | CASSFGSYGYTF
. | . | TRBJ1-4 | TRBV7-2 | TGTGCCAGCAGCTTAGACGCAGGGACTCGTGAAAAACTGTTTTTT | CASSLDAGTREKLFF
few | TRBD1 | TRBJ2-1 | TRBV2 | TGTGCCAGCATCATGGACAGGGGCCATGAGCAGTTCTTC | CASIMDRGHEQFF
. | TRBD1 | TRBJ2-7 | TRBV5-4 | TGTGCCAGCAGCTCGGACAGGGGCAAGTACGAGCAGTACTTC | CASSSDRGKYEQYF